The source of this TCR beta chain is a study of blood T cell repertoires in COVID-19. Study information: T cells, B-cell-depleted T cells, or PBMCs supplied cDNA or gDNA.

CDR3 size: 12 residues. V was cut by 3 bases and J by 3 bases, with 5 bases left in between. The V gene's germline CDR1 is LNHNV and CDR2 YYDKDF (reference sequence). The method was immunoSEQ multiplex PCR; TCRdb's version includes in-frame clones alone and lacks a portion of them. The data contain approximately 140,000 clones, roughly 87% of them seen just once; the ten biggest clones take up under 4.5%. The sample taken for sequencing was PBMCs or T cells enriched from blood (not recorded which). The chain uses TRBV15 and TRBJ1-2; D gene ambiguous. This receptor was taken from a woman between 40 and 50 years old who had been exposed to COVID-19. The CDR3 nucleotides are TGTGCCACCAGCAGCGGGGACTATGGCTACACCTTC. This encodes CATSSGDYGYTF.